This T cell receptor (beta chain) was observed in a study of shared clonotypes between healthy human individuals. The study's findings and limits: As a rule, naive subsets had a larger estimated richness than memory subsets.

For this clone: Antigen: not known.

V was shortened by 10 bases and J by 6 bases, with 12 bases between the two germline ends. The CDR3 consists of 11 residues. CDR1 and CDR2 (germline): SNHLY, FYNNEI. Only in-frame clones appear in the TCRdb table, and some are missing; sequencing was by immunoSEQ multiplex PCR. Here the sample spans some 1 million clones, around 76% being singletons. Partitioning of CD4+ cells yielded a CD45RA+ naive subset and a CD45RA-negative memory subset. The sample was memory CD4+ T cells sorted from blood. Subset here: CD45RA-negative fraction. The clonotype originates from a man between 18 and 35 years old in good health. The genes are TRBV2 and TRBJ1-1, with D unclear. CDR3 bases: TGTGCCACCTTGTTGAGGTCTGAAGCTTTCTTT. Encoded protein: CATLLRSEAFF.